Sequencing of this TCR beta chain was carried out in a study of T cell responses to AZD1222 COVID-19 vaccine. Assay: immunoSEQ multiplex PCR; the TCRdb copy retains only in-frame clones and omits some. This table holds 180,000 or so clones, around 94% found once. Germline V CDR1 and CDR2: ENHRY, SYGVKD. V gave up 9 bases and J gave up 2 bases; unmatched junction bases: 3. The CDR3 runs to 12 residues. Specimen: peripheral blood, collected on day 0 of AZD1222 vaccination. This TCR derives from an adult in good health. This chain links TRBV10-3 with TRBJ1-1; 7 nucleotides line up with TRBD1. The CDR3 loop is CAITGVNTEAFF. CDR3 coding DNA: TGTGCCATTACAGGGGTAAACACTGAAGCTTTCTTT.